Included here is one T cell receptor (beta chain) sequence, with context. Antigen: not known. In the original processing: Filtering differed because ImmunoSEQ produced junction-only sequences that carried no quality scores. The repertoire was sequenced with immunoSEQ multiplex PCR; TCRdb's copy has only in-frame clones and lacks some. That table furnishes V, J and clone size, whereas the DNA furnished D and trimming. The sample shows over 850,000 clones, around three quarters of them seen only once. This sample was included in a study of shared clonotypes between healthy human individuals. Study results and limitations: In the sorted subsets, rarefaction showed sequencing was incomplete despite large depth. Compared with memory subsets, naive subsets generally had larger estimated richness.

Deletions cut 1 base from V and 3 bases from J, with 5 bases between. CDR3 length: 12 amino acids. Germline V gene lookup returns CDR1 SGHNT and CDR2 YYREEE (reference sequence). The J gene is TRBJ2-7, the V gene TRBV5-4, with D hard to call. Sequencing was performed on memory CD4+ T cells from PBMCs. Subset: CD45RA-negative fraction. The origin of this receptor is a man younger than 35 in good health. Some clones in this sample may be carry-over from other donors' samples. CDR3 residues: CASSLSGYEQYF. In DNA, the CDR3 is TGTGCCAGCAGCTTGTCTGGCTACGAGCAGTACTTC.